This TCR beta chain was sequenced for a study of cytomegalovirus exposure and HLA in healthy donors. The CDR3 covers 16 residues. Looked up from germline, CDR1 is ENHRY and CDR2 is SYGVKD. J was trimmed by 3 bases and V by 6 bases; bases with no gene match: 6. The PCR had 60 Vbeta and 13 Jbeta primers. Sequencing was performed with immunoSEQ multiplex PCR; in TCRdb, only in-frame clones are kept and a portion is missing. The table lists roughly 100,000 clones, 80% to 85% of them singletons. The sequencing input was PBMCs. The receptor was derived from a man aged 25-45 years in good health and CMV-seropositive. The gene calls are TRBV10-3 and TRBJ2-3; 13 bases line up with TRBD2. The CDR3 protein is CAIRARLAGGTDTQYF. As DNA, the CDR3 is TGTGCCATCAGGGCCAGACTAGCGGGGGGAACAGATACGCAGTATTTT.